One and the same sample provided the 27 T cell receptor beta chains below, sequenced in a study of CD8 T cells in Susac syndrome. When the RNA was reverse transcribed, random hexamers were used with an input of roughly 0.45 to 1 ug. TCRdb reprocessed the immunoSEQ multiplex PCR reads with MiXCR, giving one entry per CDR3 protein. The table records fewer than 200,000 distinct CDR3 sequences, about 94% of them present only once. Sequencing input: CD4+ T cells from PBMCs. These TCRs come from a human donor in good health.

The chain recombines TRBV4-1 with TRBJ2-4; the D gene is possibly TRBD1 (6 bases). Per the germline V gene, CDR1 is MGHRA and CDR2 is YSYEKL. V dropped 4 bases and J dropped 0 bases, with 13 bases sitting between them. This CDR3 spans 16 amino acids. The CDR3 coding sequence is TGCGCCAGCAGCCCGCAGGGGCCCGGAGCCAAAAACATTCAGTACTTC. This translates into CASSPQGPGAKNIQYF.

This clonotype was detected once. V usage is TRBV15 and J usage is TRBJ1-6, with 8 bases lining up with TRBD1. CDR1 is LNHNV, CDR2 YYDKDF, per germline (reference sequence). The junction had 5 bases not matched to a gene; V was cut back by 0 bases and J by 7 bases. This CDR3 is 16 amino acids long. DNA of the CDR3: TGTGCCACCAGCAGAGACGGGACAGGAACCAATTCACCCCTCCACTTT. This translates into CATSRDGTGTNSPLHF.

The chain couples TRBV5-1 to TRBJ2-1; D is perhaps TRBD2 (5 bases). Germline loops: CDR1 SGHRS, CDR2 YFSETQ. The V and J ends lost 0 bases and 3 bases respectively, with 10 bases between them. This CDR3 spans 15 amino acids. The CDR3 DNA reads as TGCGCCAGCAGCTTGGCTCGGGGTTTCTACAATGAGCAGTTCTTC. Translating gives CASSLARGFYNEQFF.

The genes are TRBV29-1 and TRBJ2-3; the D is unclear. The CDR3 spans 15 residues. V lost 3 bases and J lost 2, with 15 bases in between. Germline V gives CDR1 SQVTM, CDR2 ANQGSEA. CDR3 protein: CSVDHSLTNTDTQYF. CDR3 nucleotides: TGCAGCGTTGATCATTCGCTTACCAACACAGATACGCAGTATTTT.

This chain links TRBV7-2 with TRBJ1-2; 10 nucleotides line up with TRBD1. V lost 5 bases and J lost 2; bases outside the gene matches: 11. CDR3 length equals 17 residues. Germline loops: CDR1 SGHTA, CDR2 FQGNSA. CDR3 nucleotides: TGTGCCAGCAGCCCCCGAGTGCGGGGACAGGGGAACTATGGCTACACCTTC. Amino acid sequence: CASSPRVRGQGNYGYTF.

The V call is TRBV7-2, the J call TRBJ1-6; 8 bases fit TRBD1. V was pared by 5 bases and J by 0 bases, with 6 bases of the junction left unmatched. The CDR3 length is 17 residues. CDR1 and CDR2 (germline): SGHTA, FQGNSA. CDR3 nucleotide sequence: TGTGCCAGCAGCCCATGGACAGGGAGCTCCTATAATTCACCCCTCCACTTT. Its translation: CASSPWTGSSYNSPLHF.

The J gene is TRBJ2-7, the V gene TRBV6-1; D not certain. CDR3 size: 14 residues. Germline CDR1 MNHNS, CDR2 SASEGT. V was trimmed by 6 bases and J by 3 bases, leaving 15 bases between them. The CDR3 loop is CASRVGILSYEQYF. CDR3 bases: TGTGCCAGCAGGGTAGGGATCCTAAGCTACGAGCAGTACTTC.

This clonotype was counted once. V is TRBV20-1 and J is TRBJ2-3; D remains unclear. CDR1 is DFQATT and CDR2 is SNEGSKA in the germline V gene (reference sequence). The CDR3 is made up of 13 amino acids. Trimming stripped 3 bases from V and 5 bases from J, with 12 bases between. CDR3 sequence (DNA): TGCAGTGCTAGCCCCCTCGGGCTAGATACGCAGTATTTT. It encodes CSASPLGLDTQYF.

The chain carries TRBV25-1 and TRBJ2-7; 9 bases agree with TRBD1. Trimming cost V 3 bases and J 2 bases; bases outside gene matches: 5. The CDR3 is made up of 15 amino acids. Germline-derived CDR1 and CDR2 are MGHDK and SYGVNS. For the CDR3, the DNA is TGTGCCAGCAGTGACCCGGGACAGGGTACCTACGAGCAGTACTTC. Translated, it gives CASSDPGQGTYEQYF.

As concerns this clonotype: The germline gene is not matched at one end of the junction; a read error may be the cause. The chain couples TRBV7-7 to TRBJ1-3, with 10 bases matching TRBD1. The V gene's germline CDR1 is SSHAT and CDR2 FNYEAQ (reference sequence). The CDR3 extends over 15 amino acids. Here the CDR3 reads CASSQTGGPGNTIYF. The CDR3 region has the DNA TGTGCTAGCAGCCAGACAGGGGGCCCTGGAAACACCATATATTTT.

V gene TRBV9 combines with J gene TRBJ2-6; 8 bases match TRBD1. Germline V lookup: CDR1 SGDLS, CDR2 YYNGEE. The CDR3 has 15 amino acids. The V gene end was trimmed by 3 bases and the J gene end by 2 bases; junction bases not matched to a gene: 1. The CDR3 loop is CASSATGAGANVLTF. DNA for the CDR3: TGTGCCAGCAGCGCGACAGGGGCTGGGGCCAACGTCCTGACTTTC.

V and J are TRBV3-1 and TRBJ2-1; D is ambiguous. The V gene lost 0 bases and the J gene lost 0 bases, with 3 bases spanning the gap. The CDR3 spans 14 residues. Germline V gene sequence: CDR1 LGHDT, CDR2 YNNKEL (reference sequence). As DNA, the CDR3 is TGTGCCAGCAGCCAAGAAGGCTCCTACAATGAGCAGTTCTTC. Its protein product is CASSQEGSYNEQFF.

The chain combines TRBV18 with TRBJ1-5, with D uncertain. The CDR3 is 14 residues long. Germline V gives CDR1 KGHSH, CDR2 LQKENI. Trimming took 2 bases from V and 6 from J, leaving 11 bases between them. The CDR3 nucleotides read TGTGCCAGCTCACCAGGGCGTTCAGCTCAGCCCCAGCATTTT. It specifies CASSPGRSAQPQHF.

J is TRBJ2-4 and V is TRBV5-6; D is unresolved. Germline CDR1 reads SGHDT; CDR2 reads YYEEEE. V was clipped by 8 bases and J by 2 bases, with 11 bases between them. The CDR3 covers 13 residues. The CDR3 is CASNIQSKNIQYF. The CDR3 DNA follows: TGTGCCAGTAACATCCAGTCCAAAAACATTCAGTACTTC.

This chain links TRBV20-1 with TRBJ1-6, with D perhaps matching TRBD1 (6 bases). Trimming took off 7 bases at V and 7 bases at J, with 14 bases between the two ends. Germline CDR1 and CDR2: DFQATT and SNEGSKA (reference sequence). The CDR3 is made up of 13 amino acids. CDR3 protein: CSVTTGLNSPLHF. The CDR3 DNA sequence: TGCAGTGTGACGACAGGACTAAATTCACCCCTCCACTTT.

The chain carries TRBV7-2 and TRBJ1-3; no clear D gene. V was shortened by 5 bases and J by 7 bases, with 12 bases between the two germline ends. This CDR3 is 13 amino acids long. CDR1 and CDR2 from the germline V gene are SGHTA and FQGNSA. CDR3 protein: CASSPDTRNTIYF. In nucleotides, the CDR3 is TGTGCCAGCAGCCCGGATACACGGAACACCATATATTTT.

Only one count was recorded for this clonotype. J is TRBJ2-1 and V is TRBV12-3 or TRBV12-4; 14 bases match TRBD2. Trimming took 9 bases from V and 12 from J; bases not matched to a gene: 10. The length of the CDR3 is 14 residues. The CDR3, as DNA: TGTGCCAGTAGGACCGGGACTAGCGGGGGAGTGCAGTTCTTC. Translation gives CASRTGTSGGVQFF.

The chain has TRBV6-2 or TRBV6-3 and TRBJ1-3; D gene uncertain. This CDR3 has 15 residues. V lost 2 bases to trimming and J lost 1 base, with 9 bases between them. Germline CDR1 is MNHEY and CDR2 is SVGEGT. DNA for the CDR3: TGTGCCAGCAGTTACGGCCCCTTGTCTGGAAACACCATATATTTT. It codes for CASSYGPLSGNTIYF.

The chain joins TRBV28 to TRBJ2-5; tentative D call: TRBD1 (5 bases). The CDR3 covers 15 residues. From germline, CDR1 is MDHEN and CDR2 SYDVKM. V dropped 3 bases and J dropped 0 bases, with 11 bases sitting between them. CDR3 amino acids: CASSFAGRDQETQYF. Written as DNA, the CDR3 is TGTGCCAGCAGTTTTGCTGGCAGGGACCAAGAGACCCAGTACTTC.

The chain joins TRBV20-1 to TRBJ1-1; TRBD1 is a possible D gene (5 bases). Trimming stripped 1 base from V and 5 bases from J, with 8 bases between. This CDR3 contains 12 residues. From germline, CDR1 is DFQATT and CDR2 SNEGSKA (reference sequence). In nucleotides, the CDR3 is TGCAGTGCTAGAGTCAGGGCAACTGAAGCTTTCTTT. It yields the protein CSARVRATEAFF.

V gene TRBV30 combines with J gene TRBJ2-1, with D possibly being TRBD2 (6 bases). Looked up from germline, CDR1 is GTSNPN and CDR2 is SVGIG (reference sequence). This CDR3 is 13 amino acids long. V lost 3 bases and J lost 3, with 9 bases in between. CDR3 sequence reads: CAWRPGLYNEQFF. CDR3 sequence (DNA): TGTGCCTGGAGGCCGGGACTCTACAATGAGCAGTTCTTC.

V and J are TRBV5-1 and TRBJ2-2; weak D call: TRBD2 (6 bases). V was trimmed by 1 base and J by 9 bases, leaving 13 bases between them. The CDR3 contains 14 residues. Germline lookup yields CDR1 SGHRS and CDR2 YFSETQ. As DNA, the CDR3 is TGCGCCAGCAGCTTGACTGAGCGGGCCCGGGAGCTGTTTTTT. It encodes CASSLTERARELFF.

This clonotype was recorded once. The genes are TRBV12-3 or TRBV12-4 and TRBJ1-1; the D gene is possibly TRBD1 (5 bases). Trimming removed 6 bases from V and 0 bases from J, with 14 bases in between. This CDR3 contains 15 residues. CDR3 nucleotide sequence: TGTGCCAGCAGCCCACCAAGGGGCATGAACACTGAAGCTTTCTTT. Protein product: CASSPPRGMNTEAFF.

The rearrangement links TRBV28 to TRBJ1-2, with D perhaps TRBD1 (6 bases). The germline V gene encodes CDR1 MDHEN and CDR2 SYDVKM. CDR3 length: 14 residues. V shed 3 bases and J shed 8 bases, with 16 bases lying between them. Written as DNA, the CDR3 is TGTGCCAGCAGTTTGATTCAGGGGATGCACGGCTACACCTTC. It translates to CASSLIQGMHGYTF.

The genes are TRBV25-1 and TRBJ2-3, with D perhaps matching TRBD2 (6 bases). Germline V gene data show CDR1 as MGHDK and CDR2 as SYGVNS. There are 15 residues in the CDR3. Trimming removed 6 bases at V and 3 bases at J, with 16 bases between. Written as DNA, the CDR3 is TGTGCCAGCAGCCTACTAGCTGCAAAAACAGATACGCAGTATTTT. This translates into CASSLLAAKTDTQYF.

V is TRBV9 and J is TRBJ2-5, with TRBD2 matching 8 bases. CDR3 length equals 16 residues. The germline V gene has CDR1 SGDLS and CDR2 YYNGEE. The V gene end was trimmed by 0 bases and the J gene end by 0 bases; junction bases not matched to a gene: 4. The CDR3 loop is CASSVGPGGYQETQYF. The CDR3 DNA sequence: TGTGCCAGCAGCGTAGGTCCGGGGGGGTACCAAGAGACCCAGTACTTC.

The chain uses TRBV12-3 or TRBV12-4 and TRBJ1-4, with 7 bases aligning to TRBD1. The CDR3 length is 14 residues. With V trimmed by 5 bases and J by 7 bases, 7 bases remained unmatched. For the CDR3, the DNA is TGTGCCAGCAGTCCGTGGACAGGTTCTGAAAAACTGTTTTTT. Encoded protein: CASSPWTGSEKLFF.